This TCR beta chain was sequenced in a study of T-cell memory formation after mild COVID-19. V shed 3 bases and J 7 bases; nucleotides not matched to a gene: 7. The CDR3 spans 14 residues. Germline values: CDR1 SGHRS, CDR2 YFSETQ. The sample holds a few counts of this clonotype. TCRdb called the 5' RACE reads again in MiXCR, with one record for every CDR3 protein. The sample shows around 450,000 distinct CDR3 sequences, about 19% of them seen only once. Material: PBMCs or a T cell subset sorted from them (not recorded which). This rearrangement joins TRBV5-1 to TRBJ1-5, with 7 positions matching TRBD1. The source is an adult woman who had mild COVID-19 (a few samples of this study predate the infection). Cell type and time point are not known. The CDR3 loop reads CASSYGDSTQPQHF. CDR3 in DNA: TGCGCCAGCAGCTATGGGGACAGTACCCAGCCCCAGCATTTT.